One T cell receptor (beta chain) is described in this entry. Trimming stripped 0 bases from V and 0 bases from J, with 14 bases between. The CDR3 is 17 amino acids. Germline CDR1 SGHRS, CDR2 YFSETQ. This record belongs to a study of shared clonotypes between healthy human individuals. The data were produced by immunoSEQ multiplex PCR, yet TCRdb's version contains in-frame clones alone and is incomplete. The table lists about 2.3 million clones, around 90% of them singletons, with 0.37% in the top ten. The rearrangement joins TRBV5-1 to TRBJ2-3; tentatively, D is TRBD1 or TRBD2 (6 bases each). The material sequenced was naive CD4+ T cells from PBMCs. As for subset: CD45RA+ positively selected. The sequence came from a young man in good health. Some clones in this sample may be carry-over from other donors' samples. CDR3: CASSLVGGPGSTDTQYF. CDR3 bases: TGCGCCAGCAGCTTGGTTGGGGGGCCGGGGAGCACAGATACGCAGTATTTT.